Below, one TCR beta chain is given with its context. Its antigen remains undetermined. No qualities accompany the bases; no much larger clone lies one base away. Patients with autoimmune disease history or receiving systemic immunosuppression were excluded from the trial. Peripheral blood for TCR sequencing was collected from all dose cohorts at baseline, on cycle 4 day 1, and on cycle 7 day 1. Samples were obtained from an open-label, multicenter, first-in-human phase I dose-escalation trial of ivuxolimab. The trial enrolled adults with locally advanced or metastatic head and neck squamous cell, hepatocellular, melanoma or renal cell carcinoma. CD4+ and CD8+ T cells were sorted separately from peripheral blood before TCR sequencing. The sample originates from a study of OX40 agonist ivuxolimab in advanced cancers. A note on the overall study: The costimulatory receptor OX40 (CD134) was targeted by ivuxolimab, a fully human IgG2 agonistic monoclonal antibody. Intravenous ivuxolimab was administered to patients every 2 weeks at six dose levels: 0.01, 0.1, 0.3, 1.5, 3 and 10 mg/kg. Among the roughly 52 dose-escalation patients, approximately 20 had hepatocellular carcinoma, 15 melanoma, 9 renal cell carcinoma and 9 head and neck cancer. A male proportion of 82.7% and a mean age of approximately 60 years, ranging from about 23 to 79, were recorded for the dose-escalation cohort. Prior anti-PD-1, anti-PD-L1 or anti-CTLA-4 therapy was permitted, and checkpoint inhibitors had been received by approximately 39% of dose-escalation patients. Three dose-escalation patients achieved partial responses, one with hepatocellular carcinoma and two with cutaneous melanoma. The purpose of peripheral TCRbeta sequencing was to test whether ivuxolimab changed TCR sequence diversity and led to clonal T-cell expansion. The paper reports the monotherapy dose-escalation portion (N of about 56 patients) of the phase I ivuxolimab trial.

Sequences LNHDA (CDR1) and SQIVND (CDR2) are obtained from the germline V gene (reference sequence). Trimming takes 1 base from V and 3 bases from J, and the germline ends sit 7 bases apart. The CDR3 runs 13 residues from the cysteine to the phenylalanine. This entry keeps only the CDR3 DNA: 39 bases, framed from base 1. What the research found in general, with its limitations: Which antigens the clonally expanded peripheral T cells were specific for was not determined. After ivuxolimab, more expanded clones were found on average in CD8+ T cells than in CD4+ T cells. Partial responders in the 0.1-3.0 mg/kg groups had among the lowest normalized peripheral clonal expansion, especially among CD8+ T cells. Low levels of normalized T-cell clonal expansion were also seen in some nonresponding patients. Clonal expansion of both CD4+ and CD8+ blood T cells was observed from baseline to week 6 at doses 0.1 to 3.0 mg/kg.

Genomic DNA was extracted from sorted cells for sequencing of the TCRbeta CDR3 region. The immunoSEQ Assay was used for sequencing of TCRbeta CDR3 regions. Drawn from immuneACCESS, this table holds only the in-frame rearrangements with V and J called that TCRdb kept. Clones are partly lost; checked studies trace under half to an unresolved V gene and leave the rest unexplained. Recorded for this sample are 22,000 or so clones; more than 65% of them occurred a single time. The top ten clonotypes cover about 15% of the sample. The chain links TRBV19 with TRBJ2-7; too little of a D gene remains to name it. This material consisted of CD4+ or CD8+ T cells sorted from blood, taken in a trial of the OX40 agonist ivuxolimab. This receptor was obtained from an adult with an advanced solid tumor such as melanoma, head and neck, liver or kidney cancer. The CDR3 loop reads CASSIGKHYEQYF. The nucleotides are TGTGCCAGTAGTATAGGGAAACACTACGAGCAGTACTTC.